A few counts support the clone carrying this TCR beta chain. The antigen remains undetermined. This sample stems from a study of cytomegalovirus exposure and HLA in healthy donors. PCR involved 60 Vbeta and 13 Jbeta primers. The method was immunoSEQ multiplex PCR; TCRdb's version includes in-frame clones alone and lacks a portion of them. The repertoire has about 200,000 clones, 60% to 80% of them found once; the top ten carry around 4%. CDR3 size: 13 residues. V was pared by 7 bases and J by 4 bases, with 11 bases between. Germline V gene sequence: CDR1 SNHLY, CDR2 FYNNEI. Study-wide points: Available immune exposure information was restricted to CMV serostatus only. The authors enumerated 150 to 200 TCR beta chains as linked to cytomegalovirus.

The sample consisted of PBMCs. This sequence joins TRBV2 and TRBJ1-5; D is perhaps TRBD1 (5 bases). This receptor was obtained from a male donor in good health and CMV-seronegative. The CDR3 region is CASNVGGNQPQHF. The DNA of the CDR3 is TGTGCCAGCAACGTCGGGGGGAATCAGCCCCAGCATTTT. Complete variable domain (other parts from reference TRBV2 and TRBJ1-5): EPEVTQTPSHQVTQMGQEVILRCVPISNHLYFYWYRQILGQKVEFLVSFYNNEISEKSEIFDDQFSVERPDGSNFTLKIRSTKLEDSAMYFCASNVGGNQPQHFGDGTRLSIL.